The 5 T cell receptor beta chains reported below all come from one sample, sequenced in a study of graft-versus-host responses after intestinal transplantation. No antigen is known for these receptors. The data were produced by immunoSEQ multiplex PCR, yet TCRdb's version contains in-frame clones alone and is incomplete. The data show tens of thousands of clones, roughly 89% seen once. This material consisted of unstimulated CD4+ T cells sorted from spleen or lymph node cells, taken before intestinal transplant. Receptors were obtained from a human donor who received an intestinal transplant.

V and J are TRBV27 and TRBJ2-7, with D unresolved. Deletions cut 7 bases from V and 2 bases from J, with 9 bases between. The CDR3 is 12 residues long. Germline assignment: CDR1 MNHEY and CDR2 SMNVEV (reference sequence). CDR3 amino acids: CASITKTYEQYF. As DNA, the CDR3 is TGTGCCAGCATAACGAAGACCTACGAGCAGTACTTC.

V and J are TRBV10-3 and TRBJ2-5; 13 bases align to TRBD2. The CDR3 contains 15 residues. Unmatched junction bases numbered 8, after V lost 6 bases and J lost 7 bases. CDR1 is ENHRY and CDR2 is SYGVKD in the germline V gene. CDR3 residues: CAISSGLAGSGTQYF. For the CDR3, the DNA is TGTGCCATCAGCTCGGGACTAGCGGGGTCCGGGACCCAGTACTTC.

V usage is TRBV19 and J usage is TRBJ1-1; 7 nucleotides line up with TRBD1. Germline loops: CDR1 LNHDA, CDR2 SQIVND (reference sequence). V shed 5 bases and J 12 bases; nucleotides not matched to a gene: 12. This CDR3 is built from 13 residues. The chain's CDR3 is CASSSRQGFGTFF. The CDR3 coding sequence is TGTGCCAGTAGTTCCAGACAGGGCTTCGGGACTTTCTTT.

The rearrangement joins TRBV11-2 to TRBJ2-3, with 9 positions matching TRBD2. The CDR3 consists of 16 residues. Germline V gene data show CDR1 as SGHAT and CDR2 as FQNNGV. Losses at the gene ends were 1 base for V and 1 base for J; bases not matched to a gene: 3. CDR3 in DNA: TGTGCCAGCAGCTTAGTAATAGCGGGAGGCACAGATACGCAGTATTTT. This translates into CASSLVIAGGTDTQYF. The whole variable domain, remainder taken from reference TRBV11-2 and TRBJ2-3, is EAGVAQSPRYKIIEKRQSVAFWCNPISGHATLYWYQQILGQGPKLLIQFQNNGVVDDSQLPKDRFSAERLKGVDSTLKIQPAKLEDSAVYLCASSLVIAGGTDTQYFGPGTRLTVL.

The chain couples TRBV18 to TRBJ2-7, with no clear D. Germline CDR1 is KGHSH and CDR2 is LQKENI. V gave up 2 bases and J gave up 3 bases, with 8 bases separating them. The CDR3 extends over 13 amino acids. This CDR3 is CASSPMGSYEQYF. CDR3 sequence (DNA): TGTGCCAGCTCACCAATGGGCAGCTACGAGCAGTACTTC.